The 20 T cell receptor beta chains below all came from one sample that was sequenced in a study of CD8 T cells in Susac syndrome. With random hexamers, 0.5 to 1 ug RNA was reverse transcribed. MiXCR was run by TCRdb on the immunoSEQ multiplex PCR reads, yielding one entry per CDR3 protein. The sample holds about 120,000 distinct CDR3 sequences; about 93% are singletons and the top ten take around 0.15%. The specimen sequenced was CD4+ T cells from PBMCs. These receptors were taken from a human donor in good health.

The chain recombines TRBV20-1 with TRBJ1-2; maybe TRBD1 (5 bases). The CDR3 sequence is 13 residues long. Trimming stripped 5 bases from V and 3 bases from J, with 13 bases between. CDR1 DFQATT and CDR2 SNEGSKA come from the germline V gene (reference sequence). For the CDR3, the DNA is TGCAGTGCTCCCTGGGGGGTCGACTATGGCTACACCTTC. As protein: CSAPWGVDYGYTF.

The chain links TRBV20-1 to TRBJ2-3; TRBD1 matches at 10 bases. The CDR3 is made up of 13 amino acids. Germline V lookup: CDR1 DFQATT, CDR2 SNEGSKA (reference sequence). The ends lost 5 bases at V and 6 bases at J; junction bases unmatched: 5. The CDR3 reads CSARQGAGDTQYF. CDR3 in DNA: TGCAGTGCTCGACAGGGGGCAGGGGATACGCAGTATTTT.

CDR3 residues: CSARGGNTNEKLFF. CDR3 DNA sequence: TGCAGTGCTAGAGGGGGAAACACGAATGAAAAACTGTTTTTT. The chain is built from TRBV20-1 and TRBJ1-4; D is ambiguous. CDR1 and CDR2 (germline): DFQATT, SNEGSKA (reference sequence). V was pared by 1 base and J by 5 bases, with 11 bases between. The CDR3 extends over 14 amino acids.

This CDR3 is CASKGVNTEAFF. The CDR3 nucleotides are TGTGCCAGTAAAGGGGTCAACACTGAAGCTTTCTTT. This chain uses TRBV7-2 with TRBJ1-1, with a weak D call TRBD1 (5 bases). CDR1 SGHTA and CDR2 FQGNSA come from the germline V gene. The CDR3 runs to 12 residues. The V gene lost 9 bases and the J gene lost 2 bases, with 10 bases spanning the gap.

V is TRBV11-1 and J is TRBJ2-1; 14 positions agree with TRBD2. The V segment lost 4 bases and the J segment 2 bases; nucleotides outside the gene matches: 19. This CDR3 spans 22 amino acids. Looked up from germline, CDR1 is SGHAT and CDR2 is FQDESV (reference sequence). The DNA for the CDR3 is TGTGCCAGCAGCTCGGGGACTAGCGGGAGTTTTTCCGGCTTAAAAACCTACAATGAGCAGTTCTTC. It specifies CASSSGTSGSFSGLKTYNEQFF.

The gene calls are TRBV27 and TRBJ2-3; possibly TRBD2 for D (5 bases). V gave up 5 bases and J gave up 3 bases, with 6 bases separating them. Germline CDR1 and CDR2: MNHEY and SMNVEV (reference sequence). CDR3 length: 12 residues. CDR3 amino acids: CASSRRTDTQYF. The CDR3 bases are TGTGCCAGCAGTAGGAGGACAGATACGCAGTATTTT.

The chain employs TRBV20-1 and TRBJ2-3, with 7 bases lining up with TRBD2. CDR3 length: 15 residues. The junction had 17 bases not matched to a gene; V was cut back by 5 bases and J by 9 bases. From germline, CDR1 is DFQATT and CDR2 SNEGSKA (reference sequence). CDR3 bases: TGCAGTGCTCCCGTTCGGATTGCCCCGCGGGAGACGCAGTATTTT. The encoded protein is CSAPVRIAPRETQYF.

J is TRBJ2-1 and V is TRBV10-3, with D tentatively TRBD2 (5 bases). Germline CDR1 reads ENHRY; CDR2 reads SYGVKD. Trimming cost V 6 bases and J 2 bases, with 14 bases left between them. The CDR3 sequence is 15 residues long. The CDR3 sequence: CAISEGGRTYNEQFF. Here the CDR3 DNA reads TGTGCCATCAGCGAGGGCGGACGAACCTACAATGAGCAGTTCTTC.

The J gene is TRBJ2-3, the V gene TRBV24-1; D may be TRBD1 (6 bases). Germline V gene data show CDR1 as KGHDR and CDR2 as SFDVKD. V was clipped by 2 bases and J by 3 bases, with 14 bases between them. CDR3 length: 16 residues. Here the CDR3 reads CATSDSEGGITDTQYF. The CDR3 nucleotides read TGTGCCACCAGTGATTCGGAAGGGGGTATAACAGATACGCAGTATTTT.

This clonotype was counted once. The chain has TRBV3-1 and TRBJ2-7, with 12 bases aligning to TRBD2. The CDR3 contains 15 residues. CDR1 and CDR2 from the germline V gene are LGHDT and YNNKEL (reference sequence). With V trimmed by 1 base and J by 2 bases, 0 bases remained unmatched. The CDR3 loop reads CASSQGTSGAYEQYF. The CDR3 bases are TGTGCCAGCAGCCAAGGGACTAGCGGGGCCTACGAGCAGTACTTC.

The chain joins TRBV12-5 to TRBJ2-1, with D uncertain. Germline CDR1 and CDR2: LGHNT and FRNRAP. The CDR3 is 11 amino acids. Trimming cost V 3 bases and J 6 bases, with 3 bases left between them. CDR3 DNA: TGTGCTAGTGGTTTCGGCAATGAGCAGTTCTTC. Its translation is CASGFGNEQFF. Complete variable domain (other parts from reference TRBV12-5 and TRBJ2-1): DARVTQTPRHKVTEMGQEVTMRCQPILGHNTVFWYRQTMMQGLELLAYFRNRAPLDDSGMPKDRFSAEMPDATLATLKIQPSEPRDSAVYFCASGFGNEQFFGPGTRLTVL.

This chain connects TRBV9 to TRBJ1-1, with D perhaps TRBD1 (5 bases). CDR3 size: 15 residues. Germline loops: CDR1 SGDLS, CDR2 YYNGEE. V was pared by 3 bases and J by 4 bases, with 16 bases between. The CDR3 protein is CASSDGAHPATEAFF. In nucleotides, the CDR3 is TGTGCCAGCAGCGATGGGGCCCACCCGGCCACTGAAGCTTTCTTT. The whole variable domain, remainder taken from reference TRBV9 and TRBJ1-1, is DSGVTQTPKHLITATGQRVTLRCSPRSGDLSVYWYQQSLDQGLQFLIQYYNGEERAKGNILERFSAQQFPDLHSELNLSSLELGDSALYFCASSDGAHPATEAFFGQGTRLTVV.

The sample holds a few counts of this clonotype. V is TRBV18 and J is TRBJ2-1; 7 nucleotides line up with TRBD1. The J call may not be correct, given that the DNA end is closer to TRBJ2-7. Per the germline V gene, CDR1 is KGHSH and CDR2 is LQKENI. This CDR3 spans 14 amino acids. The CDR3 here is CASSVRKGANEQYF. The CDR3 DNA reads TGTGCCAGCTCTGTAAGGAAGGGGGCGAATGAGCAGTACTTC.

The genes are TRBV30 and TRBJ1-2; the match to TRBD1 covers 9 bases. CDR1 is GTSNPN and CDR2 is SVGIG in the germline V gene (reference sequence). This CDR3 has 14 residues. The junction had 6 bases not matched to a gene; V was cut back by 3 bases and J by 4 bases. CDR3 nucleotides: TGTGCCTGGAGGGGACAGGGTTTGTTCTATGGCTACACCTTC. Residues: CAWRGQGLFYGYTF.

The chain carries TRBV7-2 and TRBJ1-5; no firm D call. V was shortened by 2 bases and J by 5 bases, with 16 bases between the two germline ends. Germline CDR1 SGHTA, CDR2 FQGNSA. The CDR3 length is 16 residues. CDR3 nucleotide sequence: TGTGCCAGCAGCTTATTTCTGCGGGCGAGAGATCAGCCCCAGCATTTT. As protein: CASSLFLRARDQPQHF.

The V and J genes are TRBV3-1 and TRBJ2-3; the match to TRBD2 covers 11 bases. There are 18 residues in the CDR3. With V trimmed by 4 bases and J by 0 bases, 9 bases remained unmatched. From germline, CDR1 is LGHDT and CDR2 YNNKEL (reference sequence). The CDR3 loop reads CASSPWIAGGRSTDTQYF. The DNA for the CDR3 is TGTGCCAGCAGCCCTTGGATAGCGGGGGGGAGGAGCACAGATACGCAGTATTTT.

CDR3 in amino acids: CSAAGYSNQPQHF. CDR3 nucleotide sequence: TGCAGTGCTGCCGGCTATAGCAATCAGCCCCAGCATTTT. The rearrangement joins TRBV20-1 to TRBJ1-5; no clear D gene. Trimming took 5 bases from V and 0 from J, leaving 8 bases between them. Germline CDR1 DFQATT, CDR2 SNEGSKA (reference sequence). The CDR3 runs 13 residues.

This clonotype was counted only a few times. In nucleotides, the CDR3 is TGCGCCAGCAGCTTGGGGGCAGCAGATGGGGAGCAGTACTTC. Amino acid sequence: CASSLGAADGEQYF. V and J are TRBV5-1 and TRBJ2-7; no reliable D call. The V gene lost 0 bases and the J gene lost 7 bases, with 14 bases spanning the gap. From germline, CDR1 is SGHRS and CDR2 YFSETQ. The CDR3 sequence is 14 residues long.

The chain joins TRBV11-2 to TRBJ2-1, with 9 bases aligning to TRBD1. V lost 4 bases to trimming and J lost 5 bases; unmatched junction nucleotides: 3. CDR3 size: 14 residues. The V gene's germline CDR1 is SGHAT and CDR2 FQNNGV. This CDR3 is CASSSGQGHNEQFF. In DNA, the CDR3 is TGTGCCAGCAGCTCGGGACAGGGTCACAATGAGCAGTTCTTC.

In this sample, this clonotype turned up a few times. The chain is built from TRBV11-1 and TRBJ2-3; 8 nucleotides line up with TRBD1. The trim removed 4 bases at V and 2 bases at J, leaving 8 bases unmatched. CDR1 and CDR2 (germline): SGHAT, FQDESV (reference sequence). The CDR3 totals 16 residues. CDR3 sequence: CASSSRGRIITDTQYF. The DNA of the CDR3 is TGTGCCAGCAGCTCCAGGGGGCGGATAATCACAGATACGCAGTATTTT.